Below are 8 T cell receptor beta chains sequenced from a single sample in a study of blood T cell repertoires in COVID-19. Assay used: immunoSEQ multiplex PCR; TCRdb lists only in-frame clones, some missing. Seen here are 400,000 to 500,000 clones, roughly 90% observed once, and the top ten hold approximately 1.5%. The sample consisted of PBMCs or T cells enriched from blood (not recorded which). The receptors were gathered from a woman under 30 who had been exposed to COVID-19.

This chain links TRBV25-1 with TRBJ2-7; TRBD2 matches 7 bases. From germline, CDR1 is MGHDK and CDR2 SYGVNS. The V segment lost 2 bases and the J segment 5 bases; nucleotides outside the gene matches: 9. The CDR3 length is 15 residues. Written as DNA, the CDR3 is TGTGCCAGCAGTGAAGCGGGAGCGGTTCCCCACGAGCAGTACTTC. Translating gives CASSEAGAVPHEQYF.

V is TRBV19 and J is TRBJ1-1, with 7 bases aligning to TRBD1. V lost 6 bases to trimming and J lost 0 bases; unmatched junction nucleotides: 16. This CDR3 has 18 residues. Germline V gives CDR1 LNHDA, CDR2 SQIVND (reference sequence). As DNA, the CDR3 is TGTGCCAGTAGCCCCATAAGCCGGGACAGCATGATGAACACTGAAGCTTTCTTT. It translates to CASSPISRDSMMNTEAFF.

The chain combines TRBV28 with TRBJ1-2; D is possibly TRBD1 (6 bases). Germline V CDR1 and CDR2: MDHEN, SYDVKM. The CDR3 runs to 14 residues. With 3 bases removed from V and 2 bases from J, the gap between germline ends came to 10 bases. CDR3 in amino acids: CASSFPDRNYGYTF. The CDR3 region has the DNA TGTGCCAGCAGTTTCCCCGACAGGAACTATGGCTACACCTTC.

V is TRBV7-3 and J is TRBJ2-1, with 9 bases aligning to TRBD2. The CDR3 loop spans 13 amino acids. V shed 3 bases, J shed 8 bases, and the junction held 2 bases outside the gene matches. The V gene's germline CDR1 is SGHTA and CDR2 FQGTGA. The CDR3 reads CASSLGLAYEQFF. The CDR3 DNA reads TGTGCCAGCAGCTTGGGACTAGCCTATGAGCAGTTCTTC. The complete variable domain, with remaining parts taken from reference TRBV7-3 and TRBJ2-1, reads GAGVSQTPSNKVTEKGKYVELRCDPISGHTALYWYRQSLGQGPEFLIYFQGTGAADDSGLPNDRFFAVRPEGSVSTLKIQRTERGDSAVYLCASSLGLAYEQFFGPGTRLTVL.

The chain employs TRBV6-5 and TRBJ2-1, with 11 bases fitting TRBD1. CDR1 is MNHEY and CDR2 is SVGAGI in the germline V gene. This CDR3 spans 15 amino acids. V lost 5 bases, J lost 6 bases, and 6 bases stayed unmatched. CDR3 coding DNA: TGTGCCAGCAGTCCCTCCGGGACAGGGGGCAATGAGCAGTTCTTC. Amino acids: CASSPSGTGGNEQFF.

The V gene is TRBV28, the J gene TRBJ1-2; D gene unclear. CDR3 length equals 11 residues. The germline V gene has CDR1 MDHEN and CDR2 SYDVKM. The ends were cut back, 6 bases at V and 4 bases at J, with 6 bases in the middle. The CDR3 DNA reads as TGTGCCAGCAGGGCGGTCTATGGCTACACCTTC. It is translated as CASRAVYGYTF.

V usage is TRBV3-1 (or the pseudogene TRBV3-2) and J usage is TRBJ2-1; D is possibly TRBD2 (5 bases). This CDR3 has 17 amino acids. Per germline, CDR1 LGHDT and CDR2 YNNKEL (reference sequence). Trimming took off 1 base at V and 0 bases at J, with 13 bases between the two ends. The CDR3 nucleotides read TGTGCCAGCAGCCAAGTTGGCGGCGGACTCTCCTACAATGAGCAGTTCTTC. The encoded protein is CASSQVGGGLSYNEQFF.

The V call is TRBV18, the J call TRBJ2-2; D not certain. Germline V gene lookup returns CDR1 KGHSH and CDR2 LQKENI. This CDR3 region has 13 residues. Trimming took 3 bases from V and 4 from J, leaving 6 bases between them. CDR3 residues: CASSPVSTGELFF. CDR3 nucleotides: TGTGCCAGCTCACCGGTCAGCACCGGGGAGCTGTTTTTT.